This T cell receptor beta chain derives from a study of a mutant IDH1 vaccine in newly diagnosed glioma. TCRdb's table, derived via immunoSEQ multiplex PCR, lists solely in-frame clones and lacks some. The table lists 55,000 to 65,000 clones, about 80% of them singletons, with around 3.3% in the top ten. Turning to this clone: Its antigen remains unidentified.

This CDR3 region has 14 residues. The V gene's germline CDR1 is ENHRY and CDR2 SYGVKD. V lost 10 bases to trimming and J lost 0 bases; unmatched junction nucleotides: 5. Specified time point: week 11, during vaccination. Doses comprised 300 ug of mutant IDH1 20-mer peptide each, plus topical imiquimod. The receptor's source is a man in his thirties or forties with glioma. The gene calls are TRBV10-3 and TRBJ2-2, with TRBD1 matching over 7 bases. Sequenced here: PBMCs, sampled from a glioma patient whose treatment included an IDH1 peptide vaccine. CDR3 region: CASSGTANTGELFF. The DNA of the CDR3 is TGTGCCAGCTCCGGGACAGCGAACACCGGGGAGCTGTTTTTT.